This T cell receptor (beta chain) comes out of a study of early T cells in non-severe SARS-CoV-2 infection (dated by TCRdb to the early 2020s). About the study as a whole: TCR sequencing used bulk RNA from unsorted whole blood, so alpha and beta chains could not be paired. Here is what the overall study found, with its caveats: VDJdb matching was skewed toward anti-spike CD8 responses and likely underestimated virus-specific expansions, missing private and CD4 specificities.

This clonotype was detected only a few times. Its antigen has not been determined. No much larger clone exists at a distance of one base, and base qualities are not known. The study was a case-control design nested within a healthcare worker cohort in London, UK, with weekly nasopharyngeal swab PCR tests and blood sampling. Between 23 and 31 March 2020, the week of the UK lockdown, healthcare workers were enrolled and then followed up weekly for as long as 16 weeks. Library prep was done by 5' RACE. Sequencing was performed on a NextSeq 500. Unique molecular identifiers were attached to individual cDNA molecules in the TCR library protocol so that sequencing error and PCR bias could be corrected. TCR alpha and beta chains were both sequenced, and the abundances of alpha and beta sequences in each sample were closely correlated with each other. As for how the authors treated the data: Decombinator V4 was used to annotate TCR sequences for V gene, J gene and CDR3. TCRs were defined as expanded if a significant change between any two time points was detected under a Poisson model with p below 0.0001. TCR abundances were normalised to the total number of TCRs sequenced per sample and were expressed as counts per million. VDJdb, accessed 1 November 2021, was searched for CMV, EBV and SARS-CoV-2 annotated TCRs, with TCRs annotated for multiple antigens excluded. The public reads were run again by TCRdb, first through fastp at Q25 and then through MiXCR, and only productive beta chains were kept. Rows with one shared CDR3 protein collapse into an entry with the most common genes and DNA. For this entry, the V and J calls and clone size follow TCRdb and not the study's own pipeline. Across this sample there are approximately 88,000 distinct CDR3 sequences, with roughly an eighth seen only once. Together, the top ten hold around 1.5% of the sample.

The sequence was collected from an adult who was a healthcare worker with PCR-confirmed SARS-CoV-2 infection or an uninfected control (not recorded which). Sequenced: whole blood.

At the DNA level, the sequence is TGTGCCAGCAGTGACCGGAAAACAGGAGAAAAACTGTTTTTT. It translates to CASSDRKTGEKLFF. In this chain, TRBV6-1 is recombined with TRBJ1-4; a tentative D call is TRBD1 (5 bases match). For CDR1 and CDR2, the germline V gene lists MNHNS and SASEGT. The CDR3 runs 14 amino acids, cysteine and phenylalanine included. The only DNA kept is the CDR3, 42 bases in frame from the first base. The V and J ends are trimmed by 3 bases and 8 bases, leaving 13 bases between them.